These 21 T cell receptor beta chains originate from one sample sequenced in a study of graft-versus-host responses after intestinal transplantation. Produced via immunoSEQ multiplex PCR; TCRdb's table is partial and in-frame only. The table includes approximately 77,000 clones, about nine tenths detected once. Source: PBMCs, taken 98 days after intestinal transplantation. Receptors originate from a human patient who received an intestinal transplant, so some T cells may come from the graft donor.

This clone was found a few times. The chain has TRBV4-1 and TRBJ2-7; TRBD2 matches 14 bases. CDR1 and CDR2 from the germline V gene are MGHRA and YSYEKL. J lost 3 bases, V lost 0 bases, and 4 bases had no gene match. This CDR3 is built from 17 residues. The chain's CDR3 is CASSQDLTSGRVYEQYF. CDR3 DNA sequence: TGCGCCAGCAGCCAAGATCTGACTAGCGGGAGGGTCTACGAGCAGTACTTC.

CDR3 bases: TGTGCCAGCAGTTTGGGGGGGCAGATGAACACTGAAGCTTTCTTT. It yields the protein CASSLGGQMNTEAFF. The genes are TRBV28 and TRBJ1-1; D possibly corresponds to TRBD1 (6 bases). The CDR3 sequence is 15 residues long. In germline, CDR1 is MDHEN, CDR2 SYDVKM. V shed 3 bases and J shed 0 bases, with 11 bases lying between them.

The chain has TRBV5-1 and TRBJ2-5; 9 bases line up with TRBD2. The CDR3 runs to 15 residues. The V and J ends lost 3 bases and 4 bases, in that order; junction bases with no gene match: 7. Germline CDR1 is SGHRS and CDR2 is YFSETQ. The CDR3 spells CASSWAGGRIETQYF. Written as DNA, the CDR3 is TGCGCCAGCAGCTGGGCGGGAGGGCGGATAGAGACCCAGTACTTC.

The chain uses TRBV13 and TRBJ2-7; 12 positions match TRBD2. With V trimmed by 4 bases and J by 7 bases, 8 bases remained unmatched. CDR1 is PRHDT and CDR2 is FYEKMQ in the germline V gene (reference sequence). The CDR3 has 15 amino acids. The CDR3 is CASSSRTSGIGEQYF. Written as DNA, the CDR3 is TGTGCCAGCAGCTCCCGGACTAGCGGGATCGGGGAGCAGTACTTC.

V usage is TRBV27 and J usage is TRBJ2-7; 10 bases agree with TRBD1. Germline CDR1 MNHEY, CDR2 SMNVEV (reference sequence). The CDR3 covers 14 residues. V shed 2 bases and J 4 bases; nucleotides not matched to a gene: 2. The CDR3 nucleotides are TGTGCCAGCAGTTTACGGGACAGGGGATACGAGCAGTACTTC. Residues: CASSLRDRGYEQYF.

V usage is TRBV6-5 and J usage is TRBJ1-1, with no clear D. The V gene lost 2 bases and the J gene lost 0 bases, with 10 bases spanning the gap. The germline gives CDR1 MNHEY, CDR2 SVGAGI. This CDR3 is 15 amino acids long. The CDR3 spells CASSYRAGVNTEAFF. CDR3 in DNA: TGTGCCAGCAGTTACAGGGCAGGAGTGAACACTGAAGCTTTCTTT.

The chain couples TRBV5-1 to TRBJ1-1; D is uncertain. The CDR3 has 13 amino acids. V was shortened by 5 bases and J by 0 bases, with 8 bases between the two germline ends. Germline-derived CDR1 and CDR2 are SGHRS and YFSETQ. Written as DNA, the CDR3 is TGCGCCAGCAGAATACAGTTGAACACTGAAGCTTTCTTT. Protein sequence: CASRIQLNTEAFF.

This chain connects TRBV4-1 to TRBJ2-6; no firm D call. The length of the CDR3 is 15 residues. The V gene lost 3 bases and the J gene lost 0 bases, with 6 bases spanning the gap. The germline V gene has CDR1 MGHRA and CDR2 YSYEKL. CDR3 residues: CASSHPYSGANVLTF. CDR3 in DNA: TGCGCCAGCAGCCATCCTTACTCTGGGGCCAACGTCCTGACTTTC.

The J gene is TRBJ1-5, the V gene TRBV6-5; D is unclear. Trimming shortened V by 5 bases and J by 0 bases, and 11 bases separated the two germline ends. The CDR3 is made up of 15 amino acids. Germline-derived CDR1 and CDR2 are MNHEY and SVGAGI. CDR3 residues: CASSGWTDSNQPQHF. Here the CDR3 DNA reads TGTGCCAGCAGTGGATGGACGGATAGCAATCAGCCCCAGCATTTT.

The chain links TRBV7-2 to TRBJ2-3; a possible D gene is TRBD1 (6 bases). Per the germline V gene, CDR1 is SGHTA and CDR2 is FQGNSA. Trimming took off 5 bases at V and 4 bases at J, with 7 bases between the two ends. CDR3 size: 12 residues. The CDR3: CASSRTADTQYF. CDR3 coding DNA: TGTGCCAGCAGCAGGACAGCAGATACGCAGTATTTT.

The rearrangement uses TRBV9 and TRBJ1-5; D is uncertain. Trimming stripped 4 bases from V and 5 bases from J, with 7 bases between. Per germline, CDR1 SGDLS and CDR2 YYNGEE. The CDR3 length is 12 residues. The CDR3 reads CASSKGDQPQHF. Here the CDR3 DNA reads TGTGCCAGCAGCAAGGGAGATCAGCCCCAGCATTTT.

CDR3 amino acids: CASSPLAMDYNEQFF. The DNA of the CDR3 is TGTGCCAGCAGCCCTCTAGCGATGGATTACAATGAGCAGTTCTTC. The chain carries TRBV7-3 and TRBJ2-1; TRBD2 is a possible D gene (6 bases). V dropped 5 bases and J dropped 4 bases, with 15 bases sitting between them. The CDR3 extends over 15 amino acids. Germline-derived CDR1 and CDR2 are SGHTA and FQGTGA.

The V gene is TRBV27, the J gene TRBJ1-3, with 9 positions matching TRBD1. Germline CDR1 is MNHEY and CDR2 is SMNVEV (reference sequence). V gave up 5 bases and J gave up 2 bases; unmatched junction bases: 1. The CDR3 contains 14 residues. The CDR3 reads CASSRTGAGNTIYF. Written as DNA, the CDR3 is TGTGCCAGCAGTCGGACAGGGGCTGGAAACACCATATATTTT.

The CDR3 loop reads CASSSRRYNEQFF. The DNA of the CDR3 is TGTGCCAGCAGCTCGAGACGGTACAATGAGCAGTTCTTC. The chain links TRBV7-3 to TRBJ2-1, with unresolved D. The CDR3 totals 13 residues. V lost 4 bases and J 4 bases, leaving 8 bases between the germline ends. Germline CDR1 and CDR2: SGHTA and FQGTGA.

The chain carries TRBV5-5 and TRBJ1-1; D call uncertain. CDR3 length: 13 residues. From germline, CDR1 is SGHKS and CDR2 YYEKEE (reference sequence). Trimming left V 4 bases short and J 3 bases short, with 10 bases between. The CDR3 loop reads CASSNTGDTEAFF. In DNA, the CDR3 is TGTGCCAGCAGCAACACTGGGGACACTGAAGCTTTCTTT.

This chain connects TRBV2 to TRBJ2-7; 9 nucleotides align to TRBD1. Trimming at V came to 7 bases and at J to 6 bases, leaving 10 bases not matched to a gene. This CDR3 spans 14 amino acids. The germline CDR1 and CDR2 sequences are SNHLY and FYNNEI. CDR3 sequence (DNA): TGTGCCAGCACCGGGGGACAGGGAACCAGCGAGCAGTACTTC. This gives the protein CASTGGQGTSEQYF.

The chain links TRBV30 to TRBJ2-4, with D perhaps matching TRBD2 (6 bases). Trimming took off 5 bases at V and 6 bases at J, with 14 bases between the two ends. There are 13 residues in the CDR3. The germline CDR1 and CDR2 sequences are GTSNPN and SVGIG (reference sequence). This chain's CDR3 is CAWAGTPGNIQYF. Here the CDR3 DNA reads TGTGCCTGGGCCGGGACTCCAGGAAACATTCAGTACTTC.

The J gene is TRBJ2-5, the V gene TRBV7-2; 11 bases match TRBD2. This CDR3 spans 12 amino acids. The V and J ends lost 3 bases and 9 bases, in that order; junction bases with no gene match: 0. Germline-derived CDR1 and CDR2 are SGHTA and FQGNSA. CDR3 DNA: TGTGCCAGCAGCTTTAGCGGGGGGGCCCAGTACTTC. The encoded protein is CASSFSGGAQYF.

The CDR3 bases are TGTGCCAGCAGCGTAGGCGACAGTTACGAGCAGTACTTC. Residues: CASSVGDSYEQYF. J is TRBJ2-7 and V is TRBV9, with TRBD1 as a possible D gene (5 bases). CDR3 length: 13 residues. CDR1 is SGDLS, CDR2 YYNGEE, per germline. V lost 0 bases to trimming and J lost 4 bases, with 8 bases between them.

The V and J genes are TRBV4-1 and TRBJ2-7, with D possibly being TRBD1 or TRBD2 (5 bases each). Trimming left V 1 base short and J 2 bases short, with 12 bases between. This CDR3 comprises 15 residues. Per germline, CDR1 MGHRA and CDR2 YSYEKL. CDR3 DNA sequence: TGCGCCAGCAGCCAAGCGGGGACGGCCACCTACGAGCAGTACTTC. Amino acid sequence: CASSQAGTATYEQYF.

The rearrangement uses TRBV7-2 and TRBJ2-5, with no clear D. The CDR3 sequence is 17 residues long. V was cut by 5 bases and J by 1 base, with 20 bases left in between. The germline gives CDR1 SGHTA, CDR2 FQGNSA. The CDR3 spells CASSGPGSPAAQETQYF. DNA for the CDR3: TGTGCCAGCAGCGGGCCCGGGTCCCCGGCGGCCCAAGAGACCCAGTACTTC. Variable domain in full (rest from reference TRBV7-2 and TRBJ2-5): GAGVSQSPSNKVTEKGKDVELRCDPISGHTALYWYRQSLGQGLEFLIYFQGNSAPDKSGLPSDRFSAERTGGSVSTLTIQRTQQEDSAVYLCASSGPGSPAAQETQYFGPGTRLLVL.